A selection of T cell receptor beta chains follows, all from one sample in a study of T cells after yellow fever vaccination. Each CDR3 protein is one row after TCRdb ran MiXCR on the 5' RACE reads. The sample lists hundreds of thousands of distinct CDR3 sequences, about 14% occurring once. Here the sequenced sample was PBMCs, taken on the day of the yellow fever booster vaccination. These receptors were collected from a man aged 25 to 45 who received the YFV17D yellow fever vaccine. The CDR3 runs from the conserved cysteine through the conserved F or W. A D gene is named only where the DNA matches it firmly. Clone size is shown for a subset of rows, as once, few, many or a class of expanded clone.

v_call,d_call,clone_size,j_call,cdr3_aa,cdr3_nt
TRBV5-1,NA,many,TRBJ2-3,CASSFATDTQYF,TGCGCCAGCAGCTTCGCCACAGATACGCAGTATTTT
TRBV20-1,TRBD2,few,TRBJ2-7,CSVGLADPYEQYF,TGCAGCGTTGGTCTAGCGGACCCCTACGAGCAGTACTTC
TRBV11-2,NA,NA,TRBJ2-7,CASSLDHETAYEQYF,TGTGCCAGCAGCTTAGATCATGAGACAGCCTACGAGCAGTACTTC
TRBV30,NA,few,TRBJ1-5,CAWSEAVDSNQPQHF,TGTGCCTGGAGTGAGGCGGTCGATAGCAATCAGCCCCAGCATTTT
TRBV5-1,NA,few,TRBJ2-3,CASSPQGGPRTDTQYF,TGCGCCAGCAGCCCCCAGGGGGGTCCTAGAACAGATACGCAGTATTTT
TRBV23-1,TRBD1,NA,TRBJ2-5,CASSRRHRTGISETQYF,TGCGCCAGCAGTCGCAGGCACAGGACAGGGATAAGTGAGACCCAGTACTTC
TRBV12-3/TRBV12-4,NA,NA,TRBJ2-1,CASSLWTNDEQFF,TGTGCCAGCAGCCTTTGGACTAATGATGAGCAGTTCTTC
TRBV29-1,TRBD2,NA,TRBJ2-7,CSVLEGGTYEQYF,TGCAGCGTTCTAGAGGGAGGGACCTACGAGCAGTACTTC
TRBV28,NA,NA,TRBJ2-3,CASRPGNLGTDTQYF,TGTGCCAGCAGGCCGGGGAACTTGGGCACAGATACGCAGTATTTT
TRBV6-1,TRBD1,NA,TRBJ2-3,CASSQETGGTDTQYF,TGTGCCAGCAGTCAGGAGACAGGGGGAACAGATACGCAGTATTTT
TRBV27,TRBD1,few,TRBJ1-1,CASNPTGGGTEAFF,TGTGCCAGCAACCCTACAGGGGGTGGCACTGAAGCTTTCTTT
TRBV20-1,TRBD2,NA,TRBJ2-7,CSGSGSGSSYEQYF,TGCAGTGGGAGTGGAAGCGGGAGCTCCTACGAGCAGTACTTC